Sequencing of this T cell receptor (beta chain) was carried out in a study of blood T cell repertoires in COVID-19. As for the study in general: Samples of COVID-19 (acute and convalescent) were obtained from the United States, Italy and Spain. PBMCs, B-cell-depleted T cells, or T cells provided the cDNA or gDNA that made up the material.

This clone was counted between two and nine times. Trimming stripped 8 bases from V and 4 bases from J, with 15 bases between. Germline CDR1 WNHNN, CDR2 SYGVQD (reference sequence). This CDR3 is built from 14 residues. Per the original methods: For nucleated cells, counts were estimated from reference gene primer amplification. Sequencing was performed with immunoSEQ multiplex PCR; in TCRdb, only in-frame clones are kept and a portion is missing. Clonal size and the V and J genes are those of that table, whereas D and trimming came from the DNA. Of under 200,000 clones in the sample, around 90% were seen once.

The rearrangement links TRBV10-1 to TRBJ1-5; D is possibly TRBD1 (6 bases). The source is a man aged 35 to 55 with active or convalescent COVID-19. Input material: peripheral blood. The CDR3 is CASSGEGGNQPQHF. The DNA for the CDR3 is TGCGCCAGCTCCGGGGAGGGGGGAAATCAGCCCCAGCATTTT.